The 17 T cell receptor beta chains below were found in one sample sequenced in a study of PD-1 blockade in classical Hodgkin lymphoma. Produced via immunoSEQ multiplex PCR; TCRdb's table is partial and in-frame only. This table holds roughly 32,000 clones, 92% found once. The time point here: cycle 4 day 1 (C4D1), after less than 7 weeks of nivolumab. All trial patients relapsed after autologous stem cell transplantation. Negative selection with magnetic separation was used to purify CD4+ T cells from thawed PBMCs. This specimen was CD4+ T cells from blood, taken before the fourth cycle of nivolumab. These receptors were collected from a human donor with classical Hodgkin lymphoma.

The chain combines TRBV19 with TRBJ2-3; possible D gene TRBD2, 6 bases. The CDR3 sequence is 14 residues long. The germline V gene has CDR1 LNHDA and CDR2 SQIVND (reference sequence). The ends were cut back, 6 bases at V and 0 bases at J, with 10 bases in the middle. CDR3 DNA sequence: TGTGCCAGTAGGGGCGGGATAAGCACAGATACGCAGTATTTT. Protein: CASRGGISTDTQYF. Full variable domain (missing parts from reference TRBV19 and TRBJ2-3): DGGITQSPKYLFRKEGQNVTLSCEQNLNHDAMYWYRQDPGQGLRLIYYSQIVNDFQKGDIAEGYSVSREKKESFPLTVTSAQKNPTAFYLCASRGGISTDTQYFGPGTRLTVL.

J is TRBJ2-2 and V is TRBV7-9, with D unresolved. From germline, CDR1 is SEHNR and CDR2 FQNEAQ (reference sequence). The CDR3 is made up of 13 amino acids. V was shortened by 5 bases and J by 6 bases, with 10 bases between the two germline ends. CDR3 coding DNA: TGTGCCAGCAGCCTAGTCATCCCCGGGGAGCTGTTTTTT. Amino acids: CASSLVIPGELFF. Looking up the rest from reference TRBV7-9 and TRBJ2-2 gives the full variable domain: DTGVSQNPRHKITKRGQNVTFRCDPISEHNRLYWYRQTLGQGPEFLTYFQNEAQLEKSRLLSDRFSAERPKGSFSTLEIQRTEQGDSAMYLCASSLVIPGELFFGEGSRLTVL.

The V gene is TRBV6-5, the J gene TRBJ1-1; D remains ambiguous. The V end lost 6 bases, the J end lost 3 bases, and 8 bases lay between the germline ends. The CDR3 is 12 amino acids. Germline loops: CDR1 MNHEY, CDR2 SVGAGI. The CDR3: CASRGIYTEAFF. The CDR3 DNA sequence: TGTGCCAGCAGGGGGATTTACACTGAAGCTTTCTTT.

CDR3 residues: CASSRSGNQETQYF. CDR3 in DNA: TGCGCCAGCAGCAGGAGCGGGAATCAAGAGACCCAGTACTTC. The V gene is TRBV5-1, the J gene TRBJ2-5; 7 bases agree with TRBD2. This CDR3 region has 14 residues. V lost 4 bases to trimming and J lost 2 bases; unmatched junction nucleotides: 5. Per germline, CDR1 SGHRS and CDR2 YFSETQ.

The J gene is TRBJ2-3, the V gene TRBV30, with D possibly matching TRBD2 (6 bases). V dropped 8 bases and J dropped 4 bases, with 16 bases sitting between them. Germline V lookup: CDR1 GTSNPN, CDR2 SVGIG (reference sequence). The CDR3 contains 13 residues. The CDR3 DNA is TGTGCCGGGGAGGAGGGCCAGGCAGATACGCAGTATTTT. Protein product: CAGEEGQADTQYF. Full variable domain (outside the CDR3, taken from reference TRBV30 and TRBJ2-3): SQTIHQWPATLVQPVGSPLSLECTVEGTSNPNLYWYRQAAGRGLQLLFYSVGIGQISSEVPQNLSASRPQDRQFILSSKKLLLSDSGFYLCAGEEGQADTQYFGPGTRLTVL.

The chain has TRBV6-1 and TRBJ2-7; possibly TRBD1 for D (6 bases). The CDR3 consists of 14 residues. The germline V and J ends were trimmed by 4 bases and 2 bases, with 12 bases remaining between them. CDR1 and CDR2 from the germline V gene are MNHNS and SASEGT. Written as DNA, the CDR3 is TGTGCCAGCAGTGGGTTAGGGGGTGCCTACGAGCAGTACTTC. It yields the protein CASSGLGGAYEQYF.

V gene TRBV2 combines with J gene TRBJ2-1; TRBD2 aligns across 7 bases. Germline V gene sequence: CDR1 SNHLY, CDR2 FYNNEI. CDR3 length equals 13 residues. V was pared by 8 bases and J by 8 bases, with 9 bases of the junction left unmatched. The CDR3 DNA reads as TGTGCCAGCTCGGGGAGGGGTGGATATGAGCAGTTCTTC. This encodes CASSGRGGYEQFF.

The J gene is TRBJ1-4, the V gene TRBV7-9, with TRBD1 identical over 7 bases. CDR1 is SEHNR, CDR2 FQNEAQ, per germline (reference sequence). The V segment lost 6 bases and the J segment 5 bases; nucleotides outside the gene matches: 9. This CDR3 has 15 residues. The CDR3 bases are TGTGCCAGCAGTACCACAGGGGCGGCGAATGAAAAACTGTTTTTT. Translating it yields CASSTTGAANEKLFF.

The chain carries TRBV10-3 and TRBJ2-2; TRBD1 agrees at 7 bases. Germline loops: CDR1 ENHRY, CDR2 SYGVKD. The V segment lost 4 bases and the J segment 8 bases; nucleotides outside the gene matches: 10. The CDR3 loop spans 15 amino acids. CDR3 protein: CAISGRQGPGGELFF. The CDR3 region has the DNA TGTGCCATCAGTGGTCGACAGGGACCCGGAGGGGAGCTGTTTTTT.

The chain is built from TRBV11-3 and TRBJ2-3, with 11 bases fitting TRBD2. Germline values: CDR1 SGHNT, CDR2 YENEEA. V gave up 5 bases and J gave up 5 bases; unmatched junction bases: 12. This CDR3 region has 17 residues. CDR3 sequence: CASSPNQGLAGGDTQYF. Here the CDR3 DNA reads TGTGCCAGCAGCCCAAATCAGGGGCTAGCGGGAGGAGATACGCAGTATTTT.

This clone was seen once. The rearrangement uses TRBV28 and TRBJ2-6; the match to TRBD2 covers 9 bases. Germline loops: CDR1 MDHEN, CDR2 SYDVKM. The CDR3 is 19 residues long. J lost 1 base, V lost 6 bases, and 13 bases had no gene match. The CDR3 DNA follows: TGTGCCAGCAGGGCCTTTAATGCGGGAGGGCCTTCTGGGGCCAACGTCCTGACTTTC. Translated, it gives CASRAFNAGGPSGANVLTF.

The chain joins TRBV4-2 to TRBJ2-4; tentative D call: TRBD2 (5 bases). With 1 base removed from V and 6 bases from J, the gap between germline ends came to 16 bases. The germline V gene has CDR1 LGHNA and CDR2 YNFKEQ. The CDR3 totals 16 residues. This CDR3 is CASSQVSGNGINIQYF. The CDR3 DNA reads TGTGCCAGCAGCCAAGTTTCGGGGAACGGGATAAACATTCAGTACTTC.

The rearrangement joins TRBV30 to TRBJ2-1; D may be TRBD2 (7 bases). The CDR3 runs to 13 residues. Germline assignment: CDR1 GTSNPN and CDR2 SVGIG (reference sequence). This CDR3 is CARGGSPYNEQFF. The CDR3 coding sequence is TGTGCTAGGGGGGGGAGCCCCTACAATGAGCAGTTCTTC.

The chain employs TRBV11-2 and TRBJ2-2; no clear D gene. V lost 3 bases and J lost 6, with 5 bases in between. This CDR3 is built from 12 residues. Germline lookup yields CDR1 SGHAT and CDR2 FQNNGV. CDR3 amino acids: CASSFRSGELFF. In DNA, the CDR3 is TGTGCCAGCAGCTTTAGGTCCGGGGAGCTGTTTTTT.

This CDR3 reads CASSKELLQETQYF. Here the CDR3 DNA reads TGTGCCAGCAGCAAAGAACTCCTCCAAGAGACCCAGTACTTC. The V and J genes are TRBV7-9 and TRBJ2-5; D is uncertain. Germline CDR1 and CDR2: SEHNR and FQNEAQ (reference sequence). The V and J ends lost 5 bases and 1 base respectively, with 11 bases between them. This CDR3 is 14 amino acids long. Supplemented by reference TRBV7-9 and TRBJ2-5, the full variable domain reads DTGVSQNPRHKITKRGQNVTFRCDPISEHNRLYWYRQTLGQGPEFLTYFQNEAQLEKSRLLSDRFSAERPKGSFSTLEIQRTEQGDSAMYLCASSKELLQETQYFGPGTRLLVL.

The chain employs TRBV6-5 and TRBJ2-1; 12 bases fit TRBD1. The trim removed 5 bases at V and 6 bases at J, leaving 5 bases unmatched. This CDR3 has 15 residues. Per the germline V gene, CDR1 is MNHEY and CDR2 is SVGAGI. CDR3 loop: CASSRGTGGVNEQFF. The CDR3 region has the DNA TGTGCCAGCAGTCGAGGGACAGGGGGCGTCAATGAGCAGTTCTTC.

The chain employs TRBV28 and TRBJ1-2; D is unclear. Germline V gives CDR1 MDHEN, CDR2 SYDVKM. Deletions cut 3 bases from V and 4 bases from J, with 15 bases between. CDR3 size: 15 residues. CDR3 coding DNA: TGTGCCAGCAGTTTCATCCCCACAGTCGGCTATGGCTACACCTTC. It is translated as CASSFIPTVGYGYTF.